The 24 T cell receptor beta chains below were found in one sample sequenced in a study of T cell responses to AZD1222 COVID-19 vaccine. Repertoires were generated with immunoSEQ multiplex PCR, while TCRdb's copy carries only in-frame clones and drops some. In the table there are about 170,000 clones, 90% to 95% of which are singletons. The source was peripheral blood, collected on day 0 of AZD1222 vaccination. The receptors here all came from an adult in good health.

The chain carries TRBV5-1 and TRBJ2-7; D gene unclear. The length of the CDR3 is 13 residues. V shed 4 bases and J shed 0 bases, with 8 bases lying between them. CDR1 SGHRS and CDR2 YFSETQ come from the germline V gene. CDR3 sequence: CASSDENSYEQYF. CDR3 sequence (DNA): TGCGCCAGCAGCGATGAAAACTCCTACGAGCAGTACTTC.

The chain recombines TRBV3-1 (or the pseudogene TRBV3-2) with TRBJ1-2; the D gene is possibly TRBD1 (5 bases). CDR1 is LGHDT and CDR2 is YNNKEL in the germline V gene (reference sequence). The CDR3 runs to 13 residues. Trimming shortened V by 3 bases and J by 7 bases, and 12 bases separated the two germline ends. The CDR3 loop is CASSHGGAAGYTF. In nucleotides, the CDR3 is TGTGCCAGCAGCCATGGAGGGGCTGCTGGCTACACCTTC.

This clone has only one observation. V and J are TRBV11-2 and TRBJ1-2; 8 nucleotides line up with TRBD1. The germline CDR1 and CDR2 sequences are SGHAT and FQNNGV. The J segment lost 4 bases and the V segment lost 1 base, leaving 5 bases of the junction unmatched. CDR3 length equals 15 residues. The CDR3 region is CASSLAPGGAYGYTF. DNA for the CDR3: TGTGCCAGCAGCTTAGCCCCAGGGGGCGCCTATGGCTACACCTTC.

The CDR3 region has the DNA TGTGCCAGCAGGCCCCAGGGGGCACGGAATCAGCCCCAGCATTTT. This translates into CASRPQGARNQPQHF. This sequence joins TRBV6-5 and TRBJ1-5; 8 bases agree with TRBD1. Germline V gene lookup returns CDR1 MNHEY and CDR2 SVGAGI. V gave up 6 bases and J gave up 4 bases; unmatched junction bases: 8. The CDR3 covers 15 residues.

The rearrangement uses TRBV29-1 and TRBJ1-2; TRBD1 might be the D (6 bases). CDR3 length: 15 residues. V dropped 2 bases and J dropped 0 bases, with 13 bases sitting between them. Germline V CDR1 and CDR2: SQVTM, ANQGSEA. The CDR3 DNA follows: TGCAGCGTTGAAAGGGGTGGGGGCCCTAACTATGGCTACACCTTC. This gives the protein CSVERGGGPNYGYTF.

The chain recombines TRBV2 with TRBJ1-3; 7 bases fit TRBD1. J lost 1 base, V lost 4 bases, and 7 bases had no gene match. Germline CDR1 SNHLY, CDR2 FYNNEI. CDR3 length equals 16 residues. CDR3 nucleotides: TGTGCCAGCAGTGGGGGCAGGGGGTTATCTGGAAACACCATATATTTT. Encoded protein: CASSGGRGLSGNTIYF.

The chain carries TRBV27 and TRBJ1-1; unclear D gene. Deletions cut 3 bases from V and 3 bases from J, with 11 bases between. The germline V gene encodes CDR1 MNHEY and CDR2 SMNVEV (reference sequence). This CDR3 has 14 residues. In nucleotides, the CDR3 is TGTGCCAGCAGTTTTCAAATTGGAGACACTGAAGCTTTCTTT. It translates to CASSFQIGDTEAFF.

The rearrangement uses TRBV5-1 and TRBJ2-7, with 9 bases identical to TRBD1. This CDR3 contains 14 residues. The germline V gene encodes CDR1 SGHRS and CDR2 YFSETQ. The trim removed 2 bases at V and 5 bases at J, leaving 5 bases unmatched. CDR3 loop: CASSFGTGRDEQYF. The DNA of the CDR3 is TGCGCCAGCAGCTTCGGGACAGGGAGGGACGAGCAGTACTTC.

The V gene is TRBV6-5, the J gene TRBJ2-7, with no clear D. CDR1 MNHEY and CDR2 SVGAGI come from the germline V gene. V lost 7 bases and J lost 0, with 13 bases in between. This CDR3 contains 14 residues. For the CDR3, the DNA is TGTGCCAGCACCTTGGGCGGAAGCTCCTACGAGCAGTACTTC. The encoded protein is CASTLGGSSYEQYF.

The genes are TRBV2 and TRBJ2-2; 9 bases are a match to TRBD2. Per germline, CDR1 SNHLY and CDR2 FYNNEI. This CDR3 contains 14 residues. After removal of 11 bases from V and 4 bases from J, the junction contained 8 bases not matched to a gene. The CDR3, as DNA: TGTGCCTGCCACCTAGCGGGACCCACCGGGGAGCTGTTTTTT. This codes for CACHLAGPTGELFF. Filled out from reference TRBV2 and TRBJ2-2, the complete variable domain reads EPEVTQTPSHQVTQMGQEVILRCVPISNHLYFYWYRQILGQKVEFLVSFYNNEISEKSEIFDDQFSVERPDGSNFTLKIRSTKLEDSAMYFCACHLAGPTGELFFGEGSRLTVL.

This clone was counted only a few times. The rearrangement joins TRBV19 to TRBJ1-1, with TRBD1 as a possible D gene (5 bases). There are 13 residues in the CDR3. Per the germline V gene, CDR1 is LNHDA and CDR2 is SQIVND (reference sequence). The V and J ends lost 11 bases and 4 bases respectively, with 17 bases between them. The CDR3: CAGEGDGGTEAFF. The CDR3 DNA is TGTGCCGGGGAGGGAGATGGGGGCACTGAAGCTTTCTTT.

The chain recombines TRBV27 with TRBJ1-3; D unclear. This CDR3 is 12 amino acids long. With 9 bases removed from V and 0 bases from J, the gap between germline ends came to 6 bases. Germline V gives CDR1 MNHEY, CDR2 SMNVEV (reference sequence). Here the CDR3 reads CASWGSGNTIYF. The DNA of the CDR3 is TGTGCCAGTTGGGGCTCTGGAAACACCATATATTTT.

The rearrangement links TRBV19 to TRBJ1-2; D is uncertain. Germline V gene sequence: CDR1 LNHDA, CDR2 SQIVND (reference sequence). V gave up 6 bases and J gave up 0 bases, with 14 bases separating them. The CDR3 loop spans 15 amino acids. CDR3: CASSWAGKTNYGYTF. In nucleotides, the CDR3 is TGTGCCAGTAGCTGGGCGGGGAAGACTAACTATGGCTACACCTTC.

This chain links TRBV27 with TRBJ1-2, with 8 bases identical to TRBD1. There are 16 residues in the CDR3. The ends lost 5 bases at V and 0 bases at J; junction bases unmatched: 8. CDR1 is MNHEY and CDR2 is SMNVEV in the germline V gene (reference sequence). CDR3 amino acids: CASSQVDRGANYGYTF. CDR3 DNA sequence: TGTGCCAGCAGTCAAGTCGACAGGGGTGCTAACTATGGCTACACCTTC.

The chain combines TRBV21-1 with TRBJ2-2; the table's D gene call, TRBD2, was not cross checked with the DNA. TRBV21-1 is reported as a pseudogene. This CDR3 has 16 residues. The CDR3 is CASSKGGWSNTGELFF. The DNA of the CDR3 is TGTGCCAGCAGCAAAGGAGGGTGGTCAAACACCGGGGAGCTGTTTTTT.

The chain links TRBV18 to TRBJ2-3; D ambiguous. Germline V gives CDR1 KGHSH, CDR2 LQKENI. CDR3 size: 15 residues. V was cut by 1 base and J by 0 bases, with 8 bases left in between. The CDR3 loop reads CASSPLDFSTDTQYF. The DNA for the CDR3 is TGTGCCAGCTCACCACTCGACTTCAGCACAGATACGCAGTATTTT. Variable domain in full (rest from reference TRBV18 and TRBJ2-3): NAGVMQNPRHLVRRRGQEARLRCSPMKGHSHVYWYRQLPEEGLKFMVYLQKENIIDESGMPKERFSAEFPKEGPSILRIQQVVRGDSAAYFCASSPLDFSTDTQYFGPGTRLTVL.

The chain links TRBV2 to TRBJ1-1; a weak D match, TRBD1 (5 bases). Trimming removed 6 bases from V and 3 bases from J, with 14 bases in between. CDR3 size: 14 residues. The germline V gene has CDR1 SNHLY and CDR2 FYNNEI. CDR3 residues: CASRRREGDTEAFF. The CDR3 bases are TGTGCCAGCAGGCGCAGGGAAGGGGACACTGAAGCTTTCTTT.

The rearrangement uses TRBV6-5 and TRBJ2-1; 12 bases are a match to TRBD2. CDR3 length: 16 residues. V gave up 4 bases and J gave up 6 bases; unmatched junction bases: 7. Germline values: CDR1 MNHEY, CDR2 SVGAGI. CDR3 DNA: TGTGCCAGCAGTTCTTTACTAGCGGGGGGTTTCAATGAGCAGTTCTTC. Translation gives CASSSLLAGGFNEQFF.

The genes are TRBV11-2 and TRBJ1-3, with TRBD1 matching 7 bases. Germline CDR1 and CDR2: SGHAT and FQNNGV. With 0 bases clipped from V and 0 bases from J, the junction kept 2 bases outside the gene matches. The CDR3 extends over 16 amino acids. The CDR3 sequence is CASSLERGLSGNTIYF. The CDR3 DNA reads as TGTGCCAGCAGCTTAGAGAGGGGGCTCTCTGGAAACACCATATATTTT. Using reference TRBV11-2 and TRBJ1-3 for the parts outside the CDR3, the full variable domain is EAGVAQSPRYKIIEKRQSVAFWCNPISGHATLYWYQQILGQGPKLLIQFQNNGVVDDSQLPKDRFSAERLKGVDSTLKIQPAKLEDSAVYLCASSLERGLSGNTIYFGEGSWLTVV.

The CDR3 DNA reads as TGCGCCAGCAGCTTGGCGGAACAGGGATTCGGAAACACCATATATTTT. Its protein product is CASSLAEQGFGNTIYF. The V gene is TRBV5-1, the J gene TRBJ1-3; D is possibly TRBD1 (6 bases). The CDR3 is 16 residues long. Germline assignment: CDR1 SGHRS and CDR2 YFSETQ. V lost 0 bases, J lost 4 bases, and 14 bases lay in between.

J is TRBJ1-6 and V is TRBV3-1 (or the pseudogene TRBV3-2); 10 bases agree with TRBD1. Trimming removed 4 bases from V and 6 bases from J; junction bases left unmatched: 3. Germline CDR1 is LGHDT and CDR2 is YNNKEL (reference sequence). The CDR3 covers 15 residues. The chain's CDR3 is CASSPRDRGNSPLHF. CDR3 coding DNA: TGTGCCAGCAGCCCCCGGGACAGGGGTAATTCACCCCTCCACTTT.

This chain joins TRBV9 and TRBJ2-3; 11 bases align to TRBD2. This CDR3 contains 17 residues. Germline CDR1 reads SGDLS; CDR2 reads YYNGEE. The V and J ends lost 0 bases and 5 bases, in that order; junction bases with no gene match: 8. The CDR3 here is CASSVVTLAGGRDTQYF. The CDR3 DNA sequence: TGTGCCAGCAGCGTAGTAACTCTAGCGGGGGGAAGAGATACGCAGTATTTT.

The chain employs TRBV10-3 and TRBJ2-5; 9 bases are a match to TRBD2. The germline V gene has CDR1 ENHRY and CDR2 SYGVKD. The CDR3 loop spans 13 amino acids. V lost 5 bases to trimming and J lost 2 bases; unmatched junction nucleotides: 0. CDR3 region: CAISLAGQETQYF. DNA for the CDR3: TGTGCCATCAGTCTAGCGGGGCAAGAGACCCAGTACTTC.

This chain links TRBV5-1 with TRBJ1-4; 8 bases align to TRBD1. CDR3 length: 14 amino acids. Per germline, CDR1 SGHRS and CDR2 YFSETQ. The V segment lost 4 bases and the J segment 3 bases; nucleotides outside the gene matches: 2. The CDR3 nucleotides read TGCGCCAGCAGCACGACAGGGGCTAATGAAAAACTGTTTTTT. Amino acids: CASSTTGANEKLFF.